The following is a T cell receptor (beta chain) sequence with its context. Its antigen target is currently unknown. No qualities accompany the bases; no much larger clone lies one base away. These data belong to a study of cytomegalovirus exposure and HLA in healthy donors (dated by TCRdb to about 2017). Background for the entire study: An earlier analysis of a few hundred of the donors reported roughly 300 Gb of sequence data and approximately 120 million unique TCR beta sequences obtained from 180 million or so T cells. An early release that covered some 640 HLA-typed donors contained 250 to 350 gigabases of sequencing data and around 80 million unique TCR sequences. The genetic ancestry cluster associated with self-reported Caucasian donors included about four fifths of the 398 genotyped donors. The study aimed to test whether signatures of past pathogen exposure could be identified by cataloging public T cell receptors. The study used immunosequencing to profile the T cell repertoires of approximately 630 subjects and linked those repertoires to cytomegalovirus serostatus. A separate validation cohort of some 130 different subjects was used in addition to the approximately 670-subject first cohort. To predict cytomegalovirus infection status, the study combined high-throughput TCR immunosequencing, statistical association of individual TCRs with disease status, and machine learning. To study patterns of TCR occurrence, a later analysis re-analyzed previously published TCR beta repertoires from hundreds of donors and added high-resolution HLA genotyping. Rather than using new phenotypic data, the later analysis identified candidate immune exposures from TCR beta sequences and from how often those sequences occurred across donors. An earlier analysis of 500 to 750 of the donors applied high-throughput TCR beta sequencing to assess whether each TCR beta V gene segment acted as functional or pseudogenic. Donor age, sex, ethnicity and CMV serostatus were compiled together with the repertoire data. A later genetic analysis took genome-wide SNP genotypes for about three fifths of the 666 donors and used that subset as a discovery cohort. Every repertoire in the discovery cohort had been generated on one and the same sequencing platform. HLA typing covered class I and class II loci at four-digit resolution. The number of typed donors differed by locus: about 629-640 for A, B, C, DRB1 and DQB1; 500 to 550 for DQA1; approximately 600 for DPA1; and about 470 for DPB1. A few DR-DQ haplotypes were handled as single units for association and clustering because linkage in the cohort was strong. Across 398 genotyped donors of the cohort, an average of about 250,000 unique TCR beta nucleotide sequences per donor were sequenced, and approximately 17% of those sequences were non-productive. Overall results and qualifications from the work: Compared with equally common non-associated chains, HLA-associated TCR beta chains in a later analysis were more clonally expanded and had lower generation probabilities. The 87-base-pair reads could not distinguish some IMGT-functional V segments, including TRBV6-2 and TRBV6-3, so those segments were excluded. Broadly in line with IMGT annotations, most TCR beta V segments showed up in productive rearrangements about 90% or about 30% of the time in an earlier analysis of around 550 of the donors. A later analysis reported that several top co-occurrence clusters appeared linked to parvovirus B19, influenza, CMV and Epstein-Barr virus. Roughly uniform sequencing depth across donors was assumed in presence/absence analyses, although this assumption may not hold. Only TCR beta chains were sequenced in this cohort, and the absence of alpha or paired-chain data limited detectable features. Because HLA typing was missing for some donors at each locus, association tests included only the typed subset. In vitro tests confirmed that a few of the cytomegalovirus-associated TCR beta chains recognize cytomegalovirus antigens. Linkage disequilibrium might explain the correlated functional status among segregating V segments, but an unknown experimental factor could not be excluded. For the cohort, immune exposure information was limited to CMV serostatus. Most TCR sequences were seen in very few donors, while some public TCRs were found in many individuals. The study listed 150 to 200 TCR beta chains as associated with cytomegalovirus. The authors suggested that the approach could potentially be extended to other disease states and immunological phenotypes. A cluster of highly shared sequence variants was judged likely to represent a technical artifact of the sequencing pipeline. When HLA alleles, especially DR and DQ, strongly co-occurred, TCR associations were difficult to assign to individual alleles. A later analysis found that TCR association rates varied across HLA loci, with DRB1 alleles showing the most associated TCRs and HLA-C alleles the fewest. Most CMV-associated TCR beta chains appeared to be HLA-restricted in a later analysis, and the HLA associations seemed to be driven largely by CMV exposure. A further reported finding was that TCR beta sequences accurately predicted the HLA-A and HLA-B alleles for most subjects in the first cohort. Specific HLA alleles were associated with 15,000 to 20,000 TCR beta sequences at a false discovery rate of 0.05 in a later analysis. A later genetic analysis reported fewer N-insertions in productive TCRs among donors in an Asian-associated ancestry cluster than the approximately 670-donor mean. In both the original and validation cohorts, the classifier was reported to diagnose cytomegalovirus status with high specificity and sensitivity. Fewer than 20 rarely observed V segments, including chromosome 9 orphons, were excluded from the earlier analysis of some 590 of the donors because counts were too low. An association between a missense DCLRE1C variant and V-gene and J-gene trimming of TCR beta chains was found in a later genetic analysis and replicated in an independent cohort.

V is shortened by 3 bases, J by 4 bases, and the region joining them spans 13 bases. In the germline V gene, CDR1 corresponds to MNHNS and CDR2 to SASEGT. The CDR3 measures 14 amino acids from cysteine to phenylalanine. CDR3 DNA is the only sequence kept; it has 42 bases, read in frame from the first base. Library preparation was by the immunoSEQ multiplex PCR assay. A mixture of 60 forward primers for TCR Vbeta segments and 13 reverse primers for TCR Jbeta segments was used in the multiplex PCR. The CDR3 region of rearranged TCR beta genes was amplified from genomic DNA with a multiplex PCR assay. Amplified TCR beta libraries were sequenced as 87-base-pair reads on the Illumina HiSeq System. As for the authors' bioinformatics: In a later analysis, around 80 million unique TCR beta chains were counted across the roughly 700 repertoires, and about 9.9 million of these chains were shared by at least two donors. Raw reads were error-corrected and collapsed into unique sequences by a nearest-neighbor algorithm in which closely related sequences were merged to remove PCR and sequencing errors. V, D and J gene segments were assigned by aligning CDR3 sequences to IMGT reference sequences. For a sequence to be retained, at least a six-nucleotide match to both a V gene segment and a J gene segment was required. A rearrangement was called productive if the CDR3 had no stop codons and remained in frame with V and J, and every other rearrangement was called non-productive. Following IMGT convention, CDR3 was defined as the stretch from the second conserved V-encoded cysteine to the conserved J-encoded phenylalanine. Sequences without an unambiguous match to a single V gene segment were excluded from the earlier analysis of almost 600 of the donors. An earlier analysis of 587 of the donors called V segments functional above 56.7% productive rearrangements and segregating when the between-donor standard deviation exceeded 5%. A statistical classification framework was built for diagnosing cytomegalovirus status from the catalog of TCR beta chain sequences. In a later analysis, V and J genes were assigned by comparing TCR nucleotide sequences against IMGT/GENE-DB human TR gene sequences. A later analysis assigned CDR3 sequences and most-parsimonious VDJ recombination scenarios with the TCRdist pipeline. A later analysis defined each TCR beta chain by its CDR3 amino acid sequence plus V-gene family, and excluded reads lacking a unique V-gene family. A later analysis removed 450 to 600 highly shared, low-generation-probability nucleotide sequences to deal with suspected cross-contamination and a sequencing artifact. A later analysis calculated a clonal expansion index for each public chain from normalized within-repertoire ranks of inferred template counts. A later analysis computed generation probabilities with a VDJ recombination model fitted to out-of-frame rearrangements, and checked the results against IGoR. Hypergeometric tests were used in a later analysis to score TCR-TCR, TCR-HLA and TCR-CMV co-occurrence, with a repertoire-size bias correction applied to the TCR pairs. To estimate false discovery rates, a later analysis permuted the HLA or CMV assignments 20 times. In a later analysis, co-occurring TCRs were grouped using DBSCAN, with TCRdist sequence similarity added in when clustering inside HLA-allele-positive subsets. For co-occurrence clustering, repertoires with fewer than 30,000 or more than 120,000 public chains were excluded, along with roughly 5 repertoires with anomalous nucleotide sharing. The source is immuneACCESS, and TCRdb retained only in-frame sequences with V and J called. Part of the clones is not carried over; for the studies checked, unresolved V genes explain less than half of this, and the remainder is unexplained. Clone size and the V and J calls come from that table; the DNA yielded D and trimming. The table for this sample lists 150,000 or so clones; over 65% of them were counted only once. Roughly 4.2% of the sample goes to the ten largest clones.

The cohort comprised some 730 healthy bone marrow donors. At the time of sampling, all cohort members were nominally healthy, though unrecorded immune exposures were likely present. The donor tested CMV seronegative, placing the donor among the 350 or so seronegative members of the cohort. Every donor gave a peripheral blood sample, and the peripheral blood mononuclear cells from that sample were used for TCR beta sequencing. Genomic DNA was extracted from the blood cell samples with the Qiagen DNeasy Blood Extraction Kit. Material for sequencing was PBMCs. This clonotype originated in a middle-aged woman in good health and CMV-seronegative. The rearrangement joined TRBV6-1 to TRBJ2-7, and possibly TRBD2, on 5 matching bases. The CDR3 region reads CASSDPGGSYEQYF. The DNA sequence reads TGTGCCAGCAGTGACCCCGGAGGATCTTACGAGCAGTACTTC.